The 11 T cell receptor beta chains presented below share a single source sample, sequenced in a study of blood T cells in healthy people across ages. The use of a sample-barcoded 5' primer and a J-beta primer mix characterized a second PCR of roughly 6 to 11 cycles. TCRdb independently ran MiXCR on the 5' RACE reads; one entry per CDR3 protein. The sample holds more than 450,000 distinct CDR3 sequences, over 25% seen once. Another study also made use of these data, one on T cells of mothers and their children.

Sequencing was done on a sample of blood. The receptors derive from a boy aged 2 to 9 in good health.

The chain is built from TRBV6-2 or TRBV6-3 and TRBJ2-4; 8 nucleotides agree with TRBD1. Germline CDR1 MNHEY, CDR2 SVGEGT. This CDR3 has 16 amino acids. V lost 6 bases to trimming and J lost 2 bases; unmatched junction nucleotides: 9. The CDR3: CASRPSGGATKNIQYF. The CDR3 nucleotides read TGTGCCAGCAGGCCTTCAGGGGGCGCAACCAAAAACATTCAGTACTTC.

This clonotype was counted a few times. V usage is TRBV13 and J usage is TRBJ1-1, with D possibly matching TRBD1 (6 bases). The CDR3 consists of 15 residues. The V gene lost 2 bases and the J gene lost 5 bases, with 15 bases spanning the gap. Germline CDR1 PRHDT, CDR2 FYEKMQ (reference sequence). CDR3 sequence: CASSLYAGRGTEAFF. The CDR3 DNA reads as TGTGCCAGCAGCTTATACGCAGGCAGGGGAACTGAAGCTTTCTTT. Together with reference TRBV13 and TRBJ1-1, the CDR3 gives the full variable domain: AAGVIQSPRHLIKEKRETATLKCYPIPRHDTVYWYQQGPGQDPQFLISFYEKMQSDKGSIPDRFSAQQFSDYHSELNMSSLELGDSALYFCASSLYAGRGTEAFFGQGTRLTVV.

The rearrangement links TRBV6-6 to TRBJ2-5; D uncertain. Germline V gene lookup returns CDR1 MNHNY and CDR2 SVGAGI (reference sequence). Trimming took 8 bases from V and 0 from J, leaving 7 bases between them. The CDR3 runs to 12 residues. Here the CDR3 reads CASGRYQETQYF. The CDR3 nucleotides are TGTGCCAGCGGACGGTACCAAGAGACCCAGTACTTC.

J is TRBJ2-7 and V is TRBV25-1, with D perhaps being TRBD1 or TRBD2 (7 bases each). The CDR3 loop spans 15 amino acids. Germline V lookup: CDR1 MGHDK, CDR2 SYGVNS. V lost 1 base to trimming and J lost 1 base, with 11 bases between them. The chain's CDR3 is CASSESQGGSYEQYF. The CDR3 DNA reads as TGTGCCAGCAGTGAATCCCAGGGGGGGTCCTACGAGCAGTACTTC.

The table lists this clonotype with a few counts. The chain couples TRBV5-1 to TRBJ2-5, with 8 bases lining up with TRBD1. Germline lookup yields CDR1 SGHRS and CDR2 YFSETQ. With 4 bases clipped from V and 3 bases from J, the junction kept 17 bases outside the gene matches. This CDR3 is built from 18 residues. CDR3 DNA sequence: TGCGCCAGCAGCCCCGGGCCCGGACAGGGATGGGTAGAAGAGACCCAGTACTTC. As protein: CASSPGPGQGWVEETQYF.

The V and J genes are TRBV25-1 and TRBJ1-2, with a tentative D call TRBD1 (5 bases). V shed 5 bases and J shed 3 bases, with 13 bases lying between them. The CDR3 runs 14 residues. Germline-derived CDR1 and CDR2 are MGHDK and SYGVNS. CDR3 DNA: TGTGCCAGCAGTCTGCTCAGGGAGGACTATGGCTACACCTTC. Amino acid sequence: CASSLLREDYGYTF.

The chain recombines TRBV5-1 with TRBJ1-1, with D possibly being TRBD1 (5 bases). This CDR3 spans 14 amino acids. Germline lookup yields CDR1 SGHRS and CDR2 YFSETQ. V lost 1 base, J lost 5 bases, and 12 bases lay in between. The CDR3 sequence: CASSLRGRGTEAFF. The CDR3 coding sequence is TGCGCCAGCAGCTTGAGAGGTCGGGGGACTGAAGCTTTCTTT. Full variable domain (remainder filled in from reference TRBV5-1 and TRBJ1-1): KAGVTQTPRYLIKTRGQQVTLSCSPISGHRSVSWYQQTPGQGLQFLFEYFSETQRNKGNFPGRFSGRQFSNSRSEMNVSTLELGDSALYLCASSLRGRGTEAFFGQGTRLTVV.

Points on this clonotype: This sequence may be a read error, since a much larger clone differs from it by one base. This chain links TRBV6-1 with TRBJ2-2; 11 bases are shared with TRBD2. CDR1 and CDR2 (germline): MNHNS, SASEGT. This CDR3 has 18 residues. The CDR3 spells CASSEVAGGLGNTGEPFF. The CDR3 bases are TGTGCCAGCAGTGAAGTAGCGGGAGGGCTGGGAAACACCGGGGAGCCGTTTTTT.

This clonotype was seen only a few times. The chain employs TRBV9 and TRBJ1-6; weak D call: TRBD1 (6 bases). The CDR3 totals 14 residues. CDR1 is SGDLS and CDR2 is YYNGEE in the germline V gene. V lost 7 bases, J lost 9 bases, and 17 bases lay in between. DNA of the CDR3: TGTGCCAGCGCCAGTGAGGGACAACTTTCACCCCTCCACTTT. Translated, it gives CASASEGQLSPLHF. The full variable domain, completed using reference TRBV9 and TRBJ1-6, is DSGVTQTPKHLITATGQRVTLRCSPRSGDLSVYWYQQSLDQGLQFLIQYYNGEERAKGNILERFSAQQFPDLHSELNLSSLELGDSALYFCASASEGQLSPLHFGNGTRLTVT.

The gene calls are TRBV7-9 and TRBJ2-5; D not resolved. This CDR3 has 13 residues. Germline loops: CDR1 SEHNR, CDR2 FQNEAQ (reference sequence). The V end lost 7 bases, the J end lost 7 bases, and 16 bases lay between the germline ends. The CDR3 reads CASTNRVPGTQYF. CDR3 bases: TGTGCCAGCACCAACCGGGTCCCCGGGACCCAGTACTTC.

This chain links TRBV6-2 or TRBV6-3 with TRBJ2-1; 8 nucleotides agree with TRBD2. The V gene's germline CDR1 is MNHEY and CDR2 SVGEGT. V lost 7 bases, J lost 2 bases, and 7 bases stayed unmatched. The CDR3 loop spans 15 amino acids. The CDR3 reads CASKKGGLAYNEQFF. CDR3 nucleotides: TGTGCCAGCAAAAAGGGGGGACTAGCCTACAATGAGCAGTTCTTC.